This entry describes one T cell receptor beta chain. Its antigen is not known. The data originate from a study of CD8 T cells in Susac syndrome. CD8+ and CD4+ blood T cells underwent TCR beta sequencing. This CDR3 spans 13 amino acids. Trimming pared 5 bases from V and 6 bases from J, leaving 14 bases between. Germline lookup yields CDR1 SEHNR and CDR2 FQNEAQ (reference sequence). Reverse transcription used roughly 0.5 to 1 ug RNA and random hexamers. Coverage of TCR beta CDR3 amplification by immunoSEQ multiplex PCR extended to 54 Vbeta and 13 Jbeta. TCRdb used MiXCR to reprocess the immunoSEQ multiplex PCR reads, holding one entry per CDR3 protein. Of a few hundred thousand distinct CDR3 sequences in the sample, approximately 85% were seen once. General study points: That the number of individuals in its TCR sequencing and HLA analysis was relatively small was acknowledged by the study.

This sequence was found in a human donor with multiple sclerosis. The sequencing input was CD8+ T cells from PBMCs. The chain has TRBV7-9 and TRBJ2-7; D is unclear. CDR3 sequence: CASSTPGDAEQYF. CDR3 bases: TGTGCCAGCAGCACGCCGGGCGATGCCGAGCAGTACTTC.